This T cell receptor beta chain was captured in a study of blood T cell repertoires in COVID-19. Study-wide background: Samples of COVID-19 (acute and convalescent) were obtained from the United States, Italy and Spain. Nucleic acid was either cDNA or gDNA, and it came from T cells, B-cell-depleted T cells, or PBMCs.

The CDR3 runs 15 residues. V gave up 0 bases and J gave up 8 bases, with 17 bases separating them. CDR1 and CDR2 (germline): SGHTS, YDEGEE. Original handling: By means of reference gene primer amplification, nucleated cell counts were estimated. Profiled with immunoSEQ multiplex PCR; TCRdb holds only in-frame clones, not every one. The V and J calls and clone size come from that table; D and trimming were worked out from the DNA. The data contain 200,000 to 250,000 clones, around 81% of them seen just once; the ten biggest clones take up roughly 2%. Sample: peripheral blood. V gene TRBV5-8 combines with J gene TRBJ1-2, with a possible D match to TRBD1 (5 bases). This receptor was identified in a young man who had recovered from COVID-19. DNA for the CDR3: TGTGCCAGCAGCTTGGCCGACAGACCGCTATTCGGCTACACCTTC. Translated: CASSLADRPLFGYTF.